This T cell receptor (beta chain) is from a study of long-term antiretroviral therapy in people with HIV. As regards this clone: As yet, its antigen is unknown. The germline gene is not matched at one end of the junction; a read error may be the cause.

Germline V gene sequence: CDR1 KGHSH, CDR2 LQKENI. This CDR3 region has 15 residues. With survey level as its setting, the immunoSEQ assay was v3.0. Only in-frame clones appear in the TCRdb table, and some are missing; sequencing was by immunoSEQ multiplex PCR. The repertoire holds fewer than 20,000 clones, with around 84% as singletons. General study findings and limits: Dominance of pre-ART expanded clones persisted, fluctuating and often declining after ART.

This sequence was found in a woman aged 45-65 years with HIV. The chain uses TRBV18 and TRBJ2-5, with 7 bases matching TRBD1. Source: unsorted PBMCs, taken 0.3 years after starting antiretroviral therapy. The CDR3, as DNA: TGTGCCAGCTCGCCACAGGGGAATACGGAAGAGACCCAGTACTTC. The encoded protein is CASSPQGNTEETQYF.